Sequencing of this T cell receptor beta chain was carried out in a study of T-cell reconstitution after alpha-beta-depleted transplantation in children. The CDR3 totals 18 residues. The ends lost 5 bases at V and 1 base at J; junction bases unmatched: 17. Looked up from germline, CDR1 is PRHDT and CDR2 is FYEKMQ (reference sequence). As it was prepared, the TCRbeta library received unique molecular identifiers. TCRdb independently ran MiXCR on the PCR reads; one entry per CDR3 protein. The data contain some 300,000 distinct CDR3 sequences, around 10% of them seen just once; the ten biggest clones take up 2% to 3%. The table lists this clonotype with a few counts.

The chain joins TRBV13 to TRBJ2-7; 7 positions agree with TRBD1. The clonotype originates from a human donor who donated a stem cell graft to a child with acute lymphoblastic leukemia. The sample in question was PBMCs from the stem cell graft donor, obtained from the stem cell graft. The CDR3 sequence: CASSLRTGAPQFSYEQYF. The CDR3 bases are TGTGCCAGCAGCCTTCGGACAGGTGCGCCTCAATTTTCCTACGAGCAGTACTTC.